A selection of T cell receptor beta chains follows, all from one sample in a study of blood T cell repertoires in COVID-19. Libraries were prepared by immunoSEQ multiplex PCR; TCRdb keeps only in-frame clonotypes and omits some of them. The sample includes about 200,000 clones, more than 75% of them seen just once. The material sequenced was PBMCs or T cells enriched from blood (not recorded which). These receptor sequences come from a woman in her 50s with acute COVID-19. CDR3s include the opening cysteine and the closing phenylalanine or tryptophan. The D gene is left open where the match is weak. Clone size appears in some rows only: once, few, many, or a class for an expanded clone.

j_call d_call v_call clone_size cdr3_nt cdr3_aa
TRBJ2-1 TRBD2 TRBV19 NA TGTGCCAGTACCAGTAGCGGGGACTACTACAATGAGCAGTTCTTC CASTSSGDYYNEQFF
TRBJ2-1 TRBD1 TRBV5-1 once TGCGCCAGCAGCTCCCCGACAGGGGGCACCTACAATGAGCAGTTCTTC CASSSPTGGTYNEQFF
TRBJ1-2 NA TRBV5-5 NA TGTGCCAGCAGCTTGCTTGAGGTTTCCTATGGCTACACCTTC CASSLLEVSYGYTF
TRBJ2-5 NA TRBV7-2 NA TGTGCCAGCAGCTTCCACCCGGGGACCCAGTACTTC CASSFHPGTQYF
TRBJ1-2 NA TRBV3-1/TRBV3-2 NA TGTGCCAGCAGCCAAGGGGGAGAGTATGGCTACACCTTC CASSQGGEYGYTF
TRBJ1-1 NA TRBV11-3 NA TGTGCCAGCAGCCAAAACGGAGGAGACACTGAAGCTTTCTTT CASSQNGGDTEAFF
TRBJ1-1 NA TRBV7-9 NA TGTGCCAGCAGCTACAGCGGCCCTGAAGCTTTCTTT CASSYSGPEAFF
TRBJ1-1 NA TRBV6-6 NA TGTGCCAGCAGCTCTTCGTCGCCGGACACTGAAGCTTTCTTT CASSSSSPDTEAFF
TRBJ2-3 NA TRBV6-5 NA TGTGCCAGCGCGCTGACACCCCCTGATACGCAGTATTTT CASALTPPDTQYF
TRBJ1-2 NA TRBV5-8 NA TGTGCCAGCAGCCACGACAGATACGGGGGCTACACCTTC CASSHDRYGGYTF
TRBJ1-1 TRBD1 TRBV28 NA TGTGCCAGCAGTCCCCTTACAGGGGGGAGGACTGAAGCTTTCTTT CASSPLTGGRTEAFF
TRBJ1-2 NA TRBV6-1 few TGTGCCAGCAGTGAACTCTGGGGAGCTAACTATGGCTACACCTTC CASSELWGANYGYTF
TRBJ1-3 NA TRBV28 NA TGTGCCAGCAGACGATTGAGCTCTGGAAACACCATATATTTT CASRRLSSGNTIYF
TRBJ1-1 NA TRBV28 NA TGTGCCAGCAGTTTTGGGGCAGGCTACACTGAAGCTTTCTTT CASSFGAGYTEAFF
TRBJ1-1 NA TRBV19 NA TGTGCCAGTAGTATCTACGGCCAACCCCAAACTATCGTCCTCTTT CASSIYGQPQTIVLF
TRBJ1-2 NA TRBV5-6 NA TGTGCCAGCAGCTTCTTTCCTACGTCTGAGACTGTTGGCTACACCTTC CASSFFPTSETVGYTF
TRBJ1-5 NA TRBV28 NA TGTGCCAGCAGTTTACACTCTGAGGATCAGCCCCAGCATTTT CASSLHSEDQPQHF
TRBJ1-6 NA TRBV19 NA TGTGCCAGTAGTCTAAGACAGGAGAAATCCTATAATTCACCCCTCCACTTT CASSLRQEKSYNSPLHF
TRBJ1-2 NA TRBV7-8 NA TGTGCCAGCAGCCCGGCCCGACAGGACCCCAGGGGCTACACCTTC CASSPARQDPRGYTF
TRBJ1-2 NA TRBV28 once TGTGCCAGCAGTTTCTACCTGACGCAGGGTAATGGCTACACCTTC CASSFYLTQGNGYTF